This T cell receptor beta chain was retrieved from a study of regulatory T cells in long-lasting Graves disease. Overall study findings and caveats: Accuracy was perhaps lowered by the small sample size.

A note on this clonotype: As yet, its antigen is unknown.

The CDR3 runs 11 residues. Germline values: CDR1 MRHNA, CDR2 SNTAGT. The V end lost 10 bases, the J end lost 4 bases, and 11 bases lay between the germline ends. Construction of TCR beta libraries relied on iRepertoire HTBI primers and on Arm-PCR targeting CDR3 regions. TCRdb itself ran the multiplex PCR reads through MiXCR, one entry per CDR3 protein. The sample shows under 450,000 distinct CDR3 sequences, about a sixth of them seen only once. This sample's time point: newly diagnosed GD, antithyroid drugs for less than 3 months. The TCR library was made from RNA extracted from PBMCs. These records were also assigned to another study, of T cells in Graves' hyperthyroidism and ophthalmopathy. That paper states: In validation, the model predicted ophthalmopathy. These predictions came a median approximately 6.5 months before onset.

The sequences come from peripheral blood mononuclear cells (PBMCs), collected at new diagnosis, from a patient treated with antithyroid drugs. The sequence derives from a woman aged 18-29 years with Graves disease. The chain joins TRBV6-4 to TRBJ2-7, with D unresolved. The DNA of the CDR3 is TGTGCCATAGGGAAGGGATACGAGCAGTACTTC. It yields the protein CAIGKGYEQYF.